A single sample is the source of the 30 T cell receptor beta chains below, sequenced in a study of beta chain features in type 1 diabetes. The study reverse transcribed the entire isolated RNA, so it sequenced expressed TCRB transcripts. Produced via immunoSEQ multiplex PCR; TCRdb's table is partial and in-frame only. The table records 900,000 or so clones, 17% of them present only once. Material for sequencing was naive CD4+ T cells from blood. These receptors originate from a woman between 18 and 30 years old in good health.

Notes on this clone: A junction end diverges from the germline sequence, so it may reflect a read error. The chain is built from TRBV2 and TRBJ2-1; the D gene is possibly TRBD2 (5 bases). Germline V CDR1 and CDR2: SNHLY, FYNNEI. This CDR3 is 11 amino acids long. This CDR3 is CASSEAHGLVF. The CDR3 DNA reads TGTGCCAGCAGTGAAGCCCATGGACTTGTCTTC.

The gene calls are TRBV10-3 and TRBJ1-1; 10 bases map to TRBD1. Germline V gene data show CDR1 as ENHRY and CDR2 as SYGVKD. CDR3 length: 15 amino acids. V lost 6 bases and J lost 3; bases outside the gene matches: 7. CDR3 nucleotide sequence: TGTGCCATCAGCGACCCCGGGACAGGGGACACTGAAGCTTTCTTT. Encoded protein: CAISDPGTGDTEAFF.

In DNA form, the CDR3 reads TGTGCCAGCAGTGCGGGGAACGCAGGTGAAAAACTGTTTTTT. Amino acids: CASSAGNAGEKLFF. The chain combines TRBV11-2 with TRBJ1-4; D unclear. Deletions cut 6 bases from V and 7 bases from J, with 15 bases between. Looked up from germline, CDR1 is SGHAT and CDR2 is FQNNGV. The CDR3 consists of 14 residues.

This clone was picked up a small number of times. The V call is TRBV19, the J call TRBJ1-5, with no clear D. Deletions cut 0 bases from V and 0 bases from J, with 3 bases between. CDR3 length: 14 amino acids. Germline CDR1 is LNHDA and CDR2 is SQIVND (reference sequence). The CDR3 here is CASSIDSSNQPQHF. CDR3 DNA sequence: TGTGCCAGTAGTATAGACTCTAGCAATCAGCCCCAGCATTTT.

The gene calls are TRBV7-9 and TRBJ2-1; possible D gene TRBD1, 6 bases. Trimming removed 3 bases from V and 8 bases from J, with 11 bases in between. The germline CDR1 and CDR2 sequences are SEHNR and FQNEAQ (reference sequence). The CDR3 spans 13 residues. CDR3 sequence (DNA): TGTGCCAGCAGCTTCAGACAGGCCTATGAGCAGTTCTTC. Protein: CASSFRQAYEQFF.

This rearrangement joins TRBV4-2 to TRBJ1-2; 8 bases are shared with TRBD1. CDR3 size: 14 residues. With V trimmed by 0 bases and J by 5 bases, 2 bases remained unmatched. Germline V gene lookup returns CDR1 LGHNA and CDR2 YNFKEQ. The CDR3 DNA sequence: TGTGCCAGCAGCCAAGATGGACAGGGTTATGGCTACACCTTC. It specifies CASSQDGQGYGYTF.

The sample holds a few counts of this clone. V is TRBV28 and J is TRBJ2-4; D is undetermined. CDR1 is MDHEN, CDR2 SYDVKM, per germline. CDR3 length: 12 residues. Deletions cut 1 base from V and 8 bases from J, with 6 bases between. This CDR3 is CASSLSVDIQYF. The CDR3 nucleotides are TGTGCCAGCAGTTTATCGGTGGACATTCAGTACTTC. Together with reference TRBV28 and TRBJ2-4, the CDR3 gives the full variable domain: DVKVTQSSRYLVKRTGEKVFLECVQDMDHENMFWYRQDPGLGLRLIYFSYDVKMKEKGDIPEGYSVSREKKERFSLILESASTNQTSMYLCASSLSVDIQYFGAGTRLSVL.

The chain is built from TRBV6-5 and TRBJ1-3, with D unclear. The CDR3 has 15 amino acids. V was trimmed by 0 bases and J by 4 bases, leaving 10 bases between them. From germline, CDR1 is MNHEY and CDR2 SVGAGI. CDR3 sequence reads: CASSYSISRGNTIYF. As DNA, the CDR3 is TGTGCCAGCAGTTACTCGATATCCCGGGGAAACACCATATATTTT.

The gene calls are TRBV6-5 and TRBJ2-5, with 9 bases identical to TRBD1. With 6 bases clipped from V and 7 bases from J, the junction kept 9 bases outside the gene matches. Germline V lookup: CDR1 MNHEY, CDR2 SVGAGI. The CDR3 sequence is 14 residues long. As DNA, the CDR3 is TGTGCCAGCAGGCCCGGGACAGGGAAGGGGACCCAGTACTTC. Translating gives CASRPGTGKGTQYF.

This clone has more than one count but fewer than ten. The CDR3 loop reads CASSALGYEQYF. The CDR3, as DNA: TGTGCCAGCAGCGCCCTCGGGTACGAGCAGTACTTC. This chain uses TRBV7-2 with TRBJ2-7, with D unresolved. V shed 5 bases and J shed 4 bases, with 9 bases lying between them. Germline V gene data show CDR1 as SGHTA and CDR2 as FQGNSA. The CDR3 consists of 12 residues.

DNA of the CDR3: TGTGCCATCAGTGAGTCCGCCAACGGCTACACCTTC. Its translation: CAISESANGYTF. The chain joins TRBV10-3 to TRBJ1-2; D call uncertain. The CDR3 has 12 residues. Trimming cost V 0 bases and J 8 bases, with 7 bases left between them. Germline CDR1 and CDR2: ENHRY and SYGVKD.

Only a few counts were recorded for this clone. The V call is TRBV5-1, the J call TRBJ1-2; perhaps TRBD1 as D (5 bases). There are 15 residues in the CDR3. V was trimmed by 0 bases and J by 4 bases, leaving 13 bases between them. Germline V gene sequence: CDR1 SGHRS, CDR2 YFSETQ. The CDR3 DNA reads TGCGCCAGCAGCTTGGCCTGGACAACCACCTATGGCTACACCTTC. This codes for CASSLAWTTTYGYTF.

Concerning this clone: Germline is not matched at one junction end, which may reflect a read error. The J gene is TRBJ2-4, the V gene TRBV5-5, with 7 bases matching TRBD2. The CDR3 is 15 residues long. CDR1 and CDR2 (germline): SGHKS, YYEKEE (reference sequence). In nucleotides, the CDR3 is TGCGCCAGCAGCCAGCGCGGGAGTGCTAAAAATATTCAGTACTTC. Its translation: CASSQRGSAKNIQYF.

The chain uses TRBV6-1 and TRBJ1-2; D might be TRBD1 (6 bases). From germline, CDR1 is MNHNS and CDR2 SASEGT. V lost 6 bases and J lost 8, with 13 bases in between. The CDR3 loop spans 12 amino acids. The CDR3 spells CASSLNRDGYTF. Written as DNA, the CDR3 is TGTGCCAGCAGCCTAAACAGGGACGGCTACACCTTC.

This clone was counted between two and nine times. The sample has other DNA sequences that encode this CDR3 too. The chain is built from TRBV14 and TRBJ2-7; no clear D gene. V gave up 1 base and J gave up 4 bases, with 11 bases separating them. Germline assignment: CDR1 SGHDN and CDR2 FVKESK. There are 14 residues in the CDR3. The CDR3 coding sequence is TGTGCCAGCAGCCAAGGGGGAAGTGGGTACGAGCAGTACTTC. It translates to CASSQGGSGYEQYF.

The chain has TRBV23-1 and TRBJ2-7, with D perhaps assigned TRBD1 or TRBD2 (7 bases each). TRBV23-1 is identified as an open reading frame with a role that is uncertain. CDR3 length equals 19 residues. V lost 0 bases and J lost 0, with 21 bases in between. CDR3 amino acids: CASSQSKGDYRDSSYEQYF. DNA of the CDR3: TGCGCCAGCAGTCAATCCAAAGGGGACTACCGGGACAGCTCCTACGAGCAGTACTTC.

This chain links TRBV5-6 with TRBJ2-7; possible D gene TRBD1, 5 bases. This CDR3 has 13 amino acids. V was cut by 0 bases and J by 6 bases, with 10 bases left in between. Germline CDR1 and CDR2: SGHDT and YYEEEE. In DNA form, the CDR3 reads TGTGCCAGCAGCTTGGCGTTAGGGGTCGAGCAGTACTTC. Translation: CASSLALGVEQYF.

This clone has a handful of counts. V and J are TRBV6-1 and TRBJ2-7, with 8 bases matching TRBD2. The CDR3 runs to 16 residues. The J segment lost 2 bases and the V segment lost 3 bases, leaving 9 bases of the junction unmatched. In germline, CDR1 is MNHNS, CDR2 SASEGT. CDR3 sequence (DNA): TGTGCCAGCAGTGACATGGGGGCTAGCGGGCCCTACGAGCAGTACTTC. This encodes CASSDMGASGPYEQYF.

This clone was recorded a few times. The chain links TRBV18 to TRBJ2-2; TRBD2 agrees at 10 bases. The germline gives CDR1 KGHSH, CDR2 LQKENI. This CDR3 comprises 18 residues. The V gene end was trimmed by 0 bases and the J gene end by 4 bases; junction bases not matched to a gene: 8. CDR3 DNA sequence: TGTGCCAGCTCACCACCAAAGAGATTAGCGGGAGGCACCGGGGAGCTGTTTTTT. It codes for CASSPPKRLAGGTGELFF. Full variable domain (rest looked up from reference TRBV18 and TRBJ2-2): NAGVMQNPRHLVRRRGQEARLRCSPMKGHSHVYWYRQLPEEGLKFMVYLQKENIIDESGMPKERFSAEFPKEGPSILRIQQVVRGDSAAYFCASSPPKRLAGGTGELFFGEGSRLTVL.

This clone was found a few times. This chain connects TRBV29-1 to TRBJ2-5; 13 positions match TRBD2. CDR1 and CDR2 from the germline V gene are SQVTM and ANQGSEA. V shed 6 bases and J 5 bases; nucleotides not matched to a gene: 9. The CDR3 loop spans 15 amino acids. In nucleotides, the CDR3 is TGCAGCGTCGCCAGGACTAGCGGGAGTATGGAGACCCAGTACTTC. Its translation is CSVARTSGSMETQYF.

This clone was counted between two and nine times. V usage is TRBV27 and J usage is TRBJ2-7; D possibly corresponds to TRBD1 (5 bases). The germline V gene has CDR1 MNHEY and CDR2 SMNVEV (reference sequence). The CDR3 has 16 residues. Trimming removed 3 bases at V and 5 bases at J, with 20 bases between. CDR3 in DNA: TGTGCCAGCAGTTTGTACCTACCAGGGAAAGGGGACGAGCAGTACTTC. It translates to CASSLYLPGKGDEQYF.

This clone turned up a few times. This chain connects TRBV4-1 to TRBJ2-6; TRBD1 aligns across 7 bases. Germline-derived CDR1 and CDR2 are MGHRA and YSYEKL. Trimming took 3 bases from V and 3 from J; bases not matched to a gene: 14. The CDR3 contains 19 residues. In DNA form, the CDR3 reads TGCGCCAGCAGCCACCCATCGAACAGGGGTTCTTATGGGGCCAACGTCCTGACTTTC. Translating gives CASSHPSNRGSYGANVLTF.

The chain joins TRBV10-3 to TRBJ2-5; D may match TRBD1 or TRBD2 (5 bases each). The germline V gene has CDR1 ENHRY and CDR2 SYGVKD. This CDR3 is built from 13 residues. The ends were cut back, 2 bases at V and 5 bases at J, with 9 bases in the middle. The chain's CDR3 is CAISEGTRETQYF. DNA of the CDR3: TGTGCCATCAGTGAGGGGACGCGGGAGACCCAGTACTTC.

In this sample, this clone turned up a few times. The gene calls are TRBV19 and TRBJ1-3; tentative D call: TRBD1 (6 bases). This CDR3 is built from 13 residues. Germline V gene data show CDR1 as LNHDA and CDR2 as SQIVND (reference sequence). The V end lost 4 bases, the J end lost 4 bases, and 8 bases lay between the germline ends. CDR3 loop: CASSTGGGNTIYF. CDR3 coding DNA: TGTGCCAGTAGTACCGGGGGCGGAAACACCATATATTTT.

This chain joins TRBV6-9 and TRBJ1-1, with no clear D. Trimming cost V 0 bases and J 7 bases, with 3 bases left between them. Germline V CDR1 and CDR2: MNHGY, SVAAGI. CDR3 length equals 11 residues. The chain's CDR3 is CASSYSGEAFF. The CDR3 nucleotides are TGTGCCAGCAGTTATTCCGGTGAAGCTTTCTTT.

V gene TRBV19 combines with J gene TRBJ2-1; 8 bases agree with TRBD2. The CDR3 loop spans 15 amino acids. Germline-derived CDR1 and CDR2 are LNHDA and SQIVND (reference sequence). The J segment lost 4 bases and the V segment lost 5 bases, leaving 7 bases of the junction unmatched. CDR3 in amino acids: CASSLKGLVYNEQFF. For the CDR3, the DNA is TGTGCCAGTAGTCTAAAGGGACTAGTTTACAATGAGCAGTTCTTC.

This clone was counted between two and nine times. V and J are TRBV7-3 and TRBJ2-5; 9 nucleotides agree with TRBD2. Germline assignment: CDR1 SGHTA and CDR2 FQGTGA. The CDR3 consists of 14 residues. Unmatched junction bases numbered 7, after V lost 6 bases and J lost 5 bases. The CDR3 region is CASSQAGGRETQYF. The CDR3 coding sequence is TGTGCCAGCAGTCAAGCGGGAGGCCGGGAGACCCAGTACTTC.

This clone was counted a few times. CDR3 sequence: CASSARGQGGNNEQFF. Written as DNA, the CDR3 is TGTGCCAGCAGTGCTAGGGGACAGGGAGGCAACAATGAGCAGTTCTTC. The V call is TRBV6-1, the J call TRBJ2-1; TRBD1 matches 9 bases. Germline loops: CDR1 MNHNS, CDR2 SASEGT. The CDR3 totals 16 residues. V was pared by 4 bases and J by 5 bases, with 9 bases of the junction left unmatched.

V gene TRBV6-5 combines with J gene TRBJ2-1; perhaps TRBD2 as D (7 bases). The CDR3 covers 14 residues. Trimming removed 4 bases from V and 5 bases from J, with 12 bases in between. The germline gives CDR1 MNHEY, CDR2 SVGAGI. CDR3 sequence: CASSWGGGNNEQFF. DNA for the CDR3: TGTGCCAGCAGTTGGGGGGGCGGTAACAATGAGCAGTTCTTC.

This rearrangement joins TRBV7-2 to TRBJ1-2; D is perhaps TRBD1 (6 bases). V was shortened by 8 bases and J by 6 bases, with 13 bases between the two germline ends. Germline V CDR1 and CDR2: SGHTA, FQGNSA. The CDR3 length is 12 residues. The CDR3 sequence: CASGLGGHGYTF. In DNA form, the CDR3 reads TGTGCCAGCGGTTTAGGGGGACATGGCTACACCTTC.